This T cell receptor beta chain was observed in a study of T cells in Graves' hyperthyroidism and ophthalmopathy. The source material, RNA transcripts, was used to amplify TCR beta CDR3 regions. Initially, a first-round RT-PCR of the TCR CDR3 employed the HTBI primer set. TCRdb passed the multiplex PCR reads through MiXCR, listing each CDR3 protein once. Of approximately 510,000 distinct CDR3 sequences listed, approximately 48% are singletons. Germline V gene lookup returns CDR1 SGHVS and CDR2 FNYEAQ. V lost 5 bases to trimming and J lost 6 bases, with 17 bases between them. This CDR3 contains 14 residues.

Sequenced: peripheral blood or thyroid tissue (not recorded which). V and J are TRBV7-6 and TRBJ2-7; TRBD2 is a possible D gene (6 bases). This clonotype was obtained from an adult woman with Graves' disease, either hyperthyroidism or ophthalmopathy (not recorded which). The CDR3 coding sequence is TGTGCCAGCAGCCCAGGCTGGGGAGCGGGCGAGCAGTACTTC. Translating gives CASSPGWGAGEQYF.